What follows are 18 T cell receptor beta chains derived from one specimen sequenced in a study of T cells in Graves' hyperthyroidism and ophthalmopathy. TCR beta CDR3 region amplification was performed from RNA transcripts. When the TCR CDR3 underwent first-round RT-PCR, the HTBI primer set was used. TCRdb passed the multiplex PCR reads through MiXCR, listing each CDR3 protein once. The sample shows 700,000 or so distinct CDR3 sequences, 16% of them seen only once. Sequencing was performed on blood. The receptors here all came from a man aged 18 to 30 with Graves' hyperthyroidism.

This clonotype was counted between two and nine times. The gene calls are TRBV28 and TRBJ2-2; no clear D. V dropped 3 bases and J dropped 0 bases, with 11 bases sitting between them. Per the germline V gene, CDR1 is MDHEN and CDR2 is SYDVKM. This CDR3 is 16 amino acids long. The CDR3 loop reads CASSFRWQSNTGELFF. CDR3 DNA sequence: TGTGCCAGCAGTTTCAGGTGGCAGTCGAACACCGGGGAGCTGTTTTTT.

V gene TRBV30 combines with J gene TRBJ1-5, with D possibly TRBD1 on 5 matching bases. The CDR3 totals 13 residues. Trimming removed 0 bases from V and 7 bases from J, with 10 bases in between. Germline CDR1 GTSNPN, CDR2 SVGIG (reference sequence). The CDR3 sequence is CAWSVRGGQPQHF. DNA of the CDR3: TGTGCCTGGAGTGTACGGGGCGGGCAGCCCCAGCATTTT. Full variable domain (remainder filled in from reference TRBV30 and TRBJ1-5): SQTIHQWPATLVQPVGSPLSLECTVEGTSNPNLYWYRQAAGRGLQLLFYSVGIGQISSEVPQNLSASRPQDRQFILSSKKLLLSDSGFYLCAWSVRGGQPQHFGDGTRLSIL.

Many counts were recorded for this clonotype. This sequence joins TRBV28 and TRBJ1-1; D is uncertain. With 4 bases removed from V and 11 bases from J, the gap between germline ends came to 14 bases. Germline-derived CDR1 and CDR2 are MDHEN and SYDVKM. The CDR3 is 12 residues long. In DNA, the CDR3 is TGTGCCAGCAGTTGGCCGCGGTTGGGGGCTTTCTTT. Protein: CASSWPRLGAFF.

This clonotype was seen a few times. This chain joins TRBV5-4 and TRBJ1-2; 8 bases agree with TRBD1. Trimming took 0 bases from V and 3 from J; bases not matched to a gene: 4. This CDR3 comprises 15 residues. Germline CDR1 reads SGHNT; CDR2 reads YYREEE (reference sequence). The CDR3 DNA is TGTGCCAGCAGCTTGGCCCGGACAGGGTACTATGGCTACACCTTC. Encoded protein: CASSLARTGYYGYTF.

V and J are TRBV12-5 and TRBJ1-1; 7 nucleotides match TRBD1. Germline CDR1 reads LGHNT; CDR2 reads FRNRAP. Unmatched junction bases numbered 9, after V lost 7 bases and J lost 10 bases. The CDR3 consists of 12 residues. This chain's CDR3 is CASVRQGFGAFF. Written as DNA, the CDR3 is TGTGCTAGTGTCCGACAGGGTTTCGGAGCTTTCTTT.

The genes are TRBV6-2 or TRBV6-3 and TRBJ2-3; D is possibly TRBD1 (5 bases). CDR3 length: 15 residues. Trimming cost V 4 bases and J 0 bases, with 11 bases left between them. Germline V gives CDR1 MNHEY, CDR2 SVGEGT. This CDR3 reads CASSLDSPSTDTQYF. The CDR3 bases are TGTGCCAGCAGTTTAGACAGCCCTAGCACAGATACGCAGTATTTT.

This clonotype was recorded many times. The V and J genes are TRBV28 and TRBJ2-7; D gene unclear. The CDR3 spans 14 residues. Germline V gives CDR1 MDHEN, CDR2 SYDVKM. The V end lost 6 bases, the J end lost 4 bases, and 16 bases lay between the germline ends. CDR3 DNA sequence: TGTGCCAGCAGCCCACCCCTTACTTTGTACGAGCAGTACTTC. Encoded protein: CASSPPLTLYEQYF. Complete variable domain (other parts from reference TRBV28 and TRBJ2-7): DVKVTQSSRYLVKRTGEKVFLECVQDMDHENMFWYRQDPGLGLRLIYFSYDVKMKEKGDIPEGYSVSREKKERFSLILESASTNQTSMYLCASSPPLTLYEQYFGPGTRLTVT.

This clonotype was picked up many times. The chain uses TRBV2 and TRBJ2-1; D not resolved. Germline CDR1 reads SNHLY; CDR2 reads FYNNEI. V lost 3 bases to trimming and J lost 4 bases, with 7 bases between them. The CDR3 loop spans 13 amino acids. The CDR3 region has the DNA TGTGCCAGCAGTGACCCGTTTTACAATGAGCAGTTCTTC. Protein product: CASSDPFYNEQFF.

The rearrangement links TRBV10-2 to TRBJ2-7; 7 bases are a match to TRBD1. Germline trimming cut 0 bases from V and 2 bases from J; bases unmatched to any gene: 7. The CDR3 is 16 amino acids. The germline V gene encodes CDR1 WSHSY and CDR2 SAAADI. CDR3 residues: CASSESVEGQPYEQYF. CDR3 bases: TGCGCCAGCAGTGAGTCAGTAGAGGGACAGCCCTACGAGCAGTACTTC.

This clonotype was seen only a few times. The rearrangement links TRBV20-1 to TRBJ2-4; TRBD2 aligns across 8 bases. CDR1 and CDR2 from the germline V gene are DFQATT and SNEGSKA (reference sequence). Germline trimming cut 6 bases from V and 2 bases from J; bases unmatched to any gene: 15. There are 17 residues in the CDR3. This CDR3 is CSASREGNIVTKNIQYF. The DNA of the CDR3 is TGCAGTGCCAGTCGGGAGGGGAACATAGTAACCAAAAACATTCAGTACTTC.

This clonotype has at least ten counts. The gene calls are TRBV7-2 and TRBJ2-1; D ambiguous. The V end was cut by 1 base, the J end by 3 bases, with 13 bases between. Germline CDR1 and CDR2: SGHTA and FQGNSA. The CDR3 length is 16 residues. In nucleotides, the CDR3 is TGTGCCAGCAGCTTAGTAGCCGGTACCAACTACAATGAGCAGTTCTTC. It yields the protein CASSLVAGTNYNEQFF.

This clonotype occurred many times. In nucleotides, the CDR3 is TGTGCCAGCGGGCTCCGGGTGGGAACTGAAGCTTTCTTT. Translated: CASGLRVGTEAFF. This chain links TRBV12-3 or TRBV12-4 with TRBJ1-1; no firm D call. This CDR3 has 13 residues. Deletions cut 8 bases from V and 5 bases from J, with 15 bases between.

This clonotype was observed a few times. Being one base from a much bigger clone, this may be a read error. The V gene is TRBV28, the J gene TRBJ2-7, with D perhaps being TRBD1 or TRBD2 (5 bases each). The CDR3 totals 15 residues. Per the germline V gene, CDR1 is MDHEN and CDR2 is SYDVKM. CDR3: CASSPHRTAPYGQYF. The CDR3 coding sequence is TGTGCCAGCAGCCCTCACAGGACTGCCCCCTACGGGCAGTACTTC.

This sequence joins TRBV27 and TRBJ2-7; 7 bases are shared with TRBD1. The junction had 16 bases not matched to a gene; V was cut back by 10 bases and J by 7 bases. CDR1 is MNHEY and CDR2 is SMNVEV in the germline V gene (reference sequence). This CDR3 spans 14 amino acids. The CDR3 is CATPARDRDGEQYF. The DNA of the CDR3 is TGTGCCACCCCAGCCCGAGACAGGGATGGGGAGCAGTACTTC.

The table lists this clonotype with many counts. The CDR3 sequence: CASSPGLAGGRTGELFF. The CDR3 DNA sequence: TGTGCCAGCAGCCCGGGACTAGCGGGAGGGCGCACCGGGGAGCTGTTTTTT. The chain carries TRBV7-2 and TRBJ2-2, with TRBD2 matching 16 bases. The CDR3 is 17 residues long. Germline CDR1 reads SGHTA; CDR2 reads FQGNSA. V lost 5 bases and J lost 4; bases outside the gene matches: 4.

Ten or more counts support this clonotype. The chain couples TRBV12-3 or TRBV12-4 to TRBJ2-1; the match to TRBD2 covers 8 bases. The V and J ends lost 1 base and 3 bases, in that order; junction bases with no gene match: 2. The CDR3 spans 15 residues. CDR3 in amino acids: CASSLGAGDYNEQFF. The DNA for the CDR3 is TGTGCCAGCAGTTTAGGAGCGGGAGACTACAATGAGCAGTTCTTC.

The rearrangement uses TRBV20-1 and TRBJ2-5, with D possibly matching TRBD2 (5 bases). Looked up from germline, CDR1 is DFQATT and CDR2 is SNEGSKA (reference sequence). V lost 0 bases and J lost 4, with 12 bases in between. The CDR3 is made up of 14 amino acids. In DNA, the CDR3 is TGCAGTGCTAGAGATAACCTCGGAGGAGAGACCCAGTACTTC. Residues: CSARDNLGGETQYF.

The sample holds many counts of this clonotype. The chain recombines TRBV2 with TRBJ1-1, with a possible D match to TRBD1 (6 bases). This CDR3 comprises 14 residues. The germline CDR1 and CDR2 sequences are SNHLY and FYNNEI. V gave up 6 bases and J gave up 0 bases, with 11 bases separating them. The CDR3 region has the DNA TGTGCCAGCAGCCCGGGACACATGAACACTGAAGCTTTCTTT. It encodes CASSPGHMNTEAFF.